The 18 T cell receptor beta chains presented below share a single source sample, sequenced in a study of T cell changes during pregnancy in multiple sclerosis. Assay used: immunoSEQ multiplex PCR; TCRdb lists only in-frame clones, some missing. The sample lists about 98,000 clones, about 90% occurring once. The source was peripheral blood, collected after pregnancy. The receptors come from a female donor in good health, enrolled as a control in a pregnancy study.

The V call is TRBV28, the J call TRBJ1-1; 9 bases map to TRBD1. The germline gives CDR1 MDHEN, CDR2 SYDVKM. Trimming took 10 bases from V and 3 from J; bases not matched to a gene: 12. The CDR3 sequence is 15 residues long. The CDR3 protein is CATKPDRGVDTEAFF. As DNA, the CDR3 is TGTGCCACCAAACCCGACAGGGGGGTGGACACTGAAGCTTTCTTT.

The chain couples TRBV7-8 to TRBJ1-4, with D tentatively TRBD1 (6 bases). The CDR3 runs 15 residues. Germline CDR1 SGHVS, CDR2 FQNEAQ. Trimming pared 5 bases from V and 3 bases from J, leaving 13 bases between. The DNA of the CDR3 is TGTGCCAGCAGCAGAGGCAGGGGTCCTAATGAAAAACTGTTTTTT. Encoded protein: CASSRGRGPNEKLFF. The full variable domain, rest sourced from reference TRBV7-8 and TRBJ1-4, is GAGVSQSPRYKVAKRGQDVALRCDPISGHVSLFWYQQALGQGPEFLTYFQNEAQLDKSGLPSDRFFAERPEGSVSTLKIQRTQQEDSAVYLCASSRGRGPNEKLFFGSGTQLSVL.

In DNA form, the CDR3 reads TGTGCCAGCAGCCCAGCAGGACTCTACCAAGAGACCCAGTACTTC. It codes for CASSPAGLYQETQYF. V and J are TRBV7-3 and TRBJ2-5; weak D call: TRBD2 (5 bases). The germline V and J ends were trimmed by 5 bases and 0 bases, with 13 bases remaining between them. Germline-derived CDR1 and CDR2 are SGHTA and FQGTGA. The CDR3 contains 15 residues.

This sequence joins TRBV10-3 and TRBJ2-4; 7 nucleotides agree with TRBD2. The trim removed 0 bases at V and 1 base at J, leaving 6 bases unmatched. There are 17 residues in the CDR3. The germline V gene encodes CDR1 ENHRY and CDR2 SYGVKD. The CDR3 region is CAISESQRDWAKNIQYF. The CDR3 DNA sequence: TGTGCCATCAGTGAGTCGCAGCGGGATTGGGCCAAAAACATTCAGTACTTC.

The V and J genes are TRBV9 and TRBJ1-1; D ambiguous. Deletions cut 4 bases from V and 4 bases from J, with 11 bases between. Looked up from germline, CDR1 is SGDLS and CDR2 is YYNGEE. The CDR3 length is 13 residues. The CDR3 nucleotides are TGTGCCAGCAGCCCTGATCCGGGCACTGAAGCTTTCTTT. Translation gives CASSPDPGTEAFF.

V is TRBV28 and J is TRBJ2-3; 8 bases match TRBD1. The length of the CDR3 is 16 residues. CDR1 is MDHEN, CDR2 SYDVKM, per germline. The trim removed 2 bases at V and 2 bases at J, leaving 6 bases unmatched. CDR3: CASSLPGTGYTDTQYF. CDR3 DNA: TGTGCCAGCAGTTTACCCGGGACAGGATACACAGATACGCAGTATTTT.

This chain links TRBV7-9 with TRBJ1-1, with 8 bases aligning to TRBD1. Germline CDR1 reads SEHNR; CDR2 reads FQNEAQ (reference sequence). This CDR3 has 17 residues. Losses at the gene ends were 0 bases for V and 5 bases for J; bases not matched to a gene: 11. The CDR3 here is CASSLALGDRGRTEAFF. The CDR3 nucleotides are TGTGCCAGCAGCTTAGCGCTGGGAGACAGGGGCAGGACTGAAGCTTTCTTT.

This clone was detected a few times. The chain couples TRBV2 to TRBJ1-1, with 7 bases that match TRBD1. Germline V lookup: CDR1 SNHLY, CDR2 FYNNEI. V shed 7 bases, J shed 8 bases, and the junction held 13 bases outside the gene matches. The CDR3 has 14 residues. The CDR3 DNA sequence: TGTGCCAGCAAGCTGGGGACAGTGGGGCCAGAAGCTTTCTTT. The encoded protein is CASKLGTVGPEAFF. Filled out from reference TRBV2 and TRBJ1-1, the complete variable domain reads EPEVTQTPSHQVTQMGQEVILRCVPISNHLYFYWYRQILGQKVEFLVSFYNNEISEKSEIFDDQFSVERPDGSNFTLKIRSTKLEDSAMYFCASKLGTVGPEAFFGQGTRLTVV.

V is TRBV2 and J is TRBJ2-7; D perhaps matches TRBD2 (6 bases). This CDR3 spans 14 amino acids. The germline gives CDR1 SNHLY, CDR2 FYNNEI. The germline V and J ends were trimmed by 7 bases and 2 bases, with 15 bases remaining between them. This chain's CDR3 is CASNIGGKTYEQYF. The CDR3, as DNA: TGTGCCAGCAATATTGGGGGGAAAACCTACGAGCAGTACTTC.

The CDR3 nucleotides are TGTGCCAGCAGTGAATGGGGGACAGGGGGTTTTCAGCCCCAGCATTTT. This encodes CASSEWGTGGFQPQHF. The gene calls are TRBV2 and TRBJ1-5; TRBD1 agrees at 11 bases. The CDR3 length is 16 residues. The V segment lost 2 bases and the J segment 6 bases; nucleotides outside the gene matches: 6. Per germline, CDR1 SNHLY and CDR2 FYNNEI.

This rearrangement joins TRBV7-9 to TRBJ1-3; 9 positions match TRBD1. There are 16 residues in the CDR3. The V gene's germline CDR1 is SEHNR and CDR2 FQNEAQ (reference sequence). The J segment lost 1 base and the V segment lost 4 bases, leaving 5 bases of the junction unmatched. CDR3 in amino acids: CASSSGTGTSGNTIYF. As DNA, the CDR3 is TGTGCCAGCAGCTCTGGGACAGGGACTTCTGGAAACACCATATATTTT.

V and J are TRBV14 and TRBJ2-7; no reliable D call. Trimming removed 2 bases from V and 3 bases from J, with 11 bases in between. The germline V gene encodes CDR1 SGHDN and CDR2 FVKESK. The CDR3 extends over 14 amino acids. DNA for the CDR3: TGTGCCAGCAGCCAAACCCTCCGGTACTACGAGCAGTACTTC. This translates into CASSQTLRYYEQYF. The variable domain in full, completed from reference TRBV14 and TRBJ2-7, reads EAGVTQFPSHSVIEKGQTVTLRCDPISGHDNLYWYRRVMGKEIKFLLHFVKESKQDESGMPNNRFLAERTGGTYSTLKVQPAELEDSGVYFCASSQTLRYYEQYFGPGTRLTVT.

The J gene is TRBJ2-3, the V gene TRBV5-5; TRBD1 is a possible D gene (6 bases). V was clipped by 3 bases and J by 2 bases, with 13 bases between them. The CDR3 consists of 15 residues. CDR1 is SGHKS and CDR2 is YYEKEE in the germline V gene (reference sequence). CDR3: CASSSMGAYTDTQYF. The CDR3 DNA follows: TGTGCCAGCAGCTCCATGGGGGCCTACACAGATACGCAGTATTTT.

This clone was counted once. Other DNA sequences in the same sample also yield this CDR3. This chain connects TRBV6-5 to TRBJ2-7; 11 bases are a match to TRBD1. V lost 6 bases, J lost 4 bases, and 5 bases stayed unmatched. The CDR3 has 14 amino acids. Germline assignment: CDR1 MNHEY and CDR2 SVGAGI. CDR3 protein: CASSPRDRGYEQYF. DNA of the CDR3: TGTGCCAGCAGCCCTAGGGACAGGGGGTACGAGCAGTACTTC.

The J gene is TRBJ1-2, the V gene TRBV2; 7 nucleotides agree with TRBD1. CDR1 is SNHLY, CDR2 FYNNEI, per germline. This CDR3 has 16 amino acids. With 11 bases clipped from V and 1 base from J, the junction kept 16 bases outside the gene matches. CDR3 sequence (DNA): TGTGCCGGGACGGACAGGATTGCGGGGAGTAACTATGGCTACACCTTC. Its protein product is CAGTDRIAGSNYGYTF.

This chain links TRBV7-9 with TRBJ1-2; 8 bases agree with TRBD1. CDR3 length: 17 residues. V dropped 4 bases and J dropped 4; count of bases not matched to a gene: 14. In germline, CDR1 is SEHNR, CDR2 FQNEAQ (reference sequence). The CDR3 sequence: CASSSPLMTGDLYGYTF. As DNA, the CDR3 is TGTGCCAGCAGCTCCCCTTTAATGACAGGGGACCTCTATGGCTACACCTTC.

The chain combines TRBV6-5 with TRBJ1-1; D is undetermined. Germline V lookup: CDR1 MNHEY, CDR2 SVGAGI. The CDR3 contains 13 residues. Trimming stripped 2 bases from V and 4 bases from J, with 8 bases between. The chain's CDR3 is CASSYPTGTEAFF. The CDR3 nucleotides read TGTGCCAGCAGTTACCCCACCGGCACTGAAGCTTTCTTT.

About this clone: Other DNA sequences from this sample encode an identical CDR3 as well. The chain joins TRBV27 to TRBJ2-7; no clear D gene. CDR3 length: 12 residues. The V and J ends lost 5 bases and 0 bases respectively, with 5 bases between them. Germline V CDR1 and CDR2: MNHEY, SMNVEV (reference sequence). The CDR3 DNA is TGTGCCAGCAGTCCGAGCTCCTACGAGCAGTACTTC. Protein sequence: CASSPSSYEQYF.